At least ten counts were recorded for the clone carrying this T cell receptor beta chain. Its antigen remains unidentified. The data originate from a study of CD8 T cells in ankylosing spondylitis. Study observations and caveats: Reports say disease-linked clones showed up significantly more in matched ankylosing spondylitis synovial fluid. Certain motif variants had earlier appeared in reactive arthritis synovial fluid and blood. A TCR beta motif of fewer than ten highly homologous variants seemed to mark ankylosing spondylitis blood. A CD8+ phenotype characterized the disease-linked clones, which were relatively rare in peripheral blood.

Quantitative 5'-RACE with molecular barcodes produced the TCR beta libraries. TCRdb fed the 5' RACE reads into MiXCR, producing one record per CDR3 protein. This sample carries a few hundred thousand distinct CDR3 sequences, roughly 15% of them seen once, and the ten largest clones take 1%. Unmatched junction bases numbered 11, after V lost 3 bases and J lost 3 bases. The CDR3 contains 20 residues. The rearrangement joins TRBV12-3 or TRBV12-4 to TRBJ2-1; 16 bases map to TRBD2. This TCR was sampled from a male donor with ankylosing spondylitis. Sequenced input: blood, either unsorted or a sorted T cell fraction (not recorded which). CDR3 protein: CASSFYPGLAGGIVYNEQFF. The CDR3 nucleotides are TGTGCCAGCAGTTTCTACCCGGGACTAGCGGGGGGGATCGTCTACAATGAGCAGTTCTTC.